Below are 26 T cell receptor beta chains sequenced from a single sample in a study of T-cell memory formation after mild COVID-19. Via MiXCR, TCRdb re-called the 5' RACE reads, giving one row per CDR3 protein. The sample carries a few hundred thousand distinct CDR3 sequences, roughly 20% recorded once. Sequenced input: PBMCs or a T cell subset sorted from them (not recorded which). The source of these receptors is an adult woman who had mild COVID-19 (a few samples of this study predate the infection). Cell type and time point are not known.

This clonotype was picked up a small number of times. The chain combines TRBV18 with TRBJ2-7; 7 bases agree with TRBD1. CDR1 and CDR2 (germline): KGHSH, LQKENI. Germline trimming cut 8 bases from V and 0 bases from J; bases unmatched to any gene: 4. CDR3 length equals 13 residues. CDR3: CASRQGLSYEQYF. Here the CDR3 DNA reads TGTGCCAGCCGACAGGGCCTCTCCTACGAGCAGTACTTC.

This clonotype came up a few times. The chain links TRBV5-6 to TRBJ1-2; TRBD1 aligns across 8 bases. CDR3 length: 16 residues. Germline V gives CDR1 SGHDT, CDR2 YYEEEE. After removal of 4 bases from V and 4 bases from J, the junction contained 12 bases not matched to a gene. The CDR3 loop reads CASSQIERTGSYGYTF. DNA of the CDR3: TGTGCCAGCAGCCAAATCGAACGGACAGGGTCCTATGGCTACACCTTC.

This clonotype appeared a few times. Here the CDR3 DNA reads TGTGCCAGCAGTTCCACCCCGGGGGGGGGCTACTATGGCTACACCTTC. Translating it yields CASSSTPGGGYYGYTF. J is TRBJ1-2 and V is TRBV12-3 or TRBV12-4, with D maybe TRBD1 (6 bases). V was shortened by 4 bases and J by 3 bases, with 18 bases between the two germline ends. The CDR3 covers 16 residues.

The chain combines TRBV6-6 with TRBJ2-3; 8 positions agree with TRBD2. J was trimmed by 3 bases and V by 6 bases; bases with no gene match: 5. The CDR3 is made up of 14 amino acids. CDR1 and CDR2 (germline): MNHNY, SVGAGI (reference sequence). The CDR3 reads CASRNSGETDTQYF. In nucleotides, the CDR3 is TGTGCCAGCAGAAATAGCGGGGAGACAGATACGCAGTATTTT.

This clonotype has only a few counts. CDR3 amino acids: CASSLDRGSSYEQYF. The CDR3 region has the DNA TGTGCCAGCAGCTTAGACCGGGGAAGCTCCTACGAGCAGTACTTC. This chain links TRBV11-2 with TRBJ2-7, with a possible D match to TRBD2 (5 bases). Trimming took off 0 bases at V and 0 bases at J, with 9 bases between the two ends. The CDR3 runs to 15 residues. CDR1 is SGHAT, CDR2 FQNNGV, per germline. Full variable domain (missing parts from reference TRBV11-2 and TRBJ2-7): EAGVAQSPRYKIIEKRQSVAFWCNPISGHATLYWYQQILGQGPKLLIQFQNNGVVDDSQLPKDRFSAERLKGVDSTLKIQPAKLEDSAVYLCASSLDRGSSYEQYFGPGTRLTVT.

The CDR3 loop is CASNWAAENTGELFF. The CDR3 DNA reads TGCGCCAGCAACTGGGCAGCCGAGAACACCGGGGAGCTGTTTTTT. The V call is TRBV4-1, the J call TRBJ2-2; D is undetermined. The germline V gene has CDR1 MGHRA and CDR2 YSYEKL. Deletions cut 7 bases from V and 1 base from J, with 13 bases between. The CDR3 covers 15 residues.

This clonotype was found a few times. The chain recombines TRBV5-1 with TRBJ2-3; D possibly uses TRBD1 or TRBD2 (5 bases each). CDR1 and CDR2 from the germline V gene are SGHRS and YFSETQ. The CDR3 extends over 12 amino acids. The V gene lost 4 bases and the J gene lost 7 bases, with 10 bases spanning the gap. CDR3 DNA sequence: TGCGCCAGCAGCCCTGGGGACCATACGCAGTATTTT. It translates to CASSPGDHTQYF.

This clonotype was found a few times. The chain combines TRBV6-5 with TRBJ1-2; 7 nucleotides align to TRBD1. CDR3 length equals 14 residues. V was pared by 0 bases and J by 6 bases, with 4 bases of the junction left unmatched. Per germline, CDR1 MNHEY and CDR2 SVGAGI. The CDR3 reads CASSYSTGLDGYTF. CDR3 bases: TGTGCCAGCAGTTACTCGACAGGGCTCGATGGCTACACCTTC.

The chain employs TRBV4-1 and TRBJ2-7, with 8 positions matching TRBD1. This CDR3 contains 15 residues. V dropped 4 bases and J dropped 4; count of bases not matched to a gene: 9. Germline V CDR1 and CDR2: MGHRA, YSYEKL. CDR3 nucleotides: TGCGCCAGCAGCCCACCACAGGGGGTTAAGTACGAGCAGTACTTC. Residues: CASSPPQGVKYEQYF.

The chain recombines TRBV6-2 or TRBV6-3 with TRBJ2-3; D unclear. CDR3 length: 12 amino acids. Per germline, CDR1 MNHEY and CDR2 SVGEGT. The germline V and J ends were trimmed by 8 bases and 2 bases, with 8 bases remaining between them. The CDR3 here is CASGTSTDTQYF. The CDR3, as DNA: TGTGCCAGCGGAACTTCCACAGATACGCAGTATTTT.

This clonotype has only a few counts. This chain links TRBV29-1 with TRBJ2-7, with TRBD1 identical over 7 bases. Germline V gene data show CDR1 as SQVTM and CDR2 as ANQGSEA. The CDR3 contains 17 residues. Germline trimming cut 5 bases from V and 3 bases from J; bases unmatched to any gene: 19. CDR3: CSVRGDRAGPTYYEQYF. In DNA form, the CDR3 reads TGCAGCGTTCGCGGCGACAGGGCCGGGCCGACCTACTACGAGCAGTACTTC.

This clonotype has ten or more counts. This chain uses TRBV7-3 with TRBJ2-5, with D perhaps assigned TRBD1 or TRBD2 (5 bases each). The V and J ends lost 1 base and 4 bases respectively, with 16 bases between them. The CDR3 covers 16 residues. Germline CDR1 SGHTA, CDR2 FQGTGA. The CDR3 protein is CASSLRGRVSGETQYF. CDR3 DNA sequence: TGTGCCAGCAGCTTAAGGGGACGTGTTTCGGGAGAGACCCAGTACTTC.

At least ten counts were recorded for this clonotype. The V call is TRBV4-2, the J call TRBJ2-6; possibly TRBD2 for D (5 bases). Trimming removed 10 bases from V and 9 bases from J, with 13 bases in between. The CDR3 has 12 amino acids. Germline CDR1 is LGHNA and CDR2 is YNFKEQ. The CDR3 bases are TGTGCCACGGAGAGCGGTTACAACGTCCTGACTTTC. Protein: CATESGYNVLTF.

This clonotype was found many times. Here the CDR3 DNA reads TGTGCCACCGGGGACCCGGGCGAGGTGGCCGGGGAGCTGTTTTTT. Translated, it gives CATGDPGEVAGELFF. The chain is built from TRBV24-1 and TRBJ2-2, with D perhaps given as TRBD1 or TRBD2 (5 bases each). The CDR3 covers 15 residues. The ends were cut back, 9 bases at V and 6 bases at J, with 19 bases in the middle. Per germline, CDR1 KGHDR and CDR2 SFDVKD.

Only a few counts were recorded for this clonotype. The chain has TRBV7-9 and TRBJ2-1; D is unclear. CDR1 and CDR2 from the germline V gene are SEHNR and FQNEAQ (reference sequence). The CDR3 is 12 amino acids. The V end lost 3 bases, the J end lost 8 bases, and 8 bases lay between the germline ends. Here the CDR3 reads CASSFGPDEQFF. The CDR3 coding sequence is TGTGCCAGCAGCTTTGGGCCCGATGAGCAGTTCTTC.

This clonotype was detected many times. This chain uses TRBV10-3 with TRBJ2-7; TRBD2 matches 13 bases. This CDR3 is 16 amino acids long. The V segment lost 3 bases and the J segment 5 bases; nucleotides outside the gene matches: 7. CDR1 is ENHRY, CDR2 SYGVKD, per germline. CDR3 coding DNA: TGTGCCATCAGTGACTCGACTAGCGGGAGGTCTAACGAGCAGTACTTC. This translates into CAISDSTSGRSNEQYF.

This clonotype showed up just a few times. The chain is built from TRBV7-3 and TRBJ2-5, with D perhaps matching TRBD1 (6 bases). V lost 6 bases and J lost 4, with 15 bases in between. This CDR3 is built from 14 residues. CDR1 SGHTA and CDR2 FQGTGA come from the germline V gene. This chain's CDR3 is CASSLGGKGETQYF. Written as DNA, the CDR3 is TGTGCCAGCAGTTTAGGGGGAAAGGGAGAGACCCAGTACTTC.

Only a few counts were recorded for this clonotype. V is TRBV5-1 and J is TRBJ2-7, with 9 positions matching TRBD1. Germline-derived CDR1 and CDR2 are SGHRS and YFSETQ. J gave up 3 bases and V 7 bases, and 5 bases lay outside the gene matches. This CDR3 contains 13 residues. This CDR3 is CASAGTGLYEQYF. For the CDR3, the DNA is TGCGCCAGCGCCGGGACAGGGCTCTACGAGCAGTACTTC.

CDR3 in amino acids: CASSMDRDKNIQYF. The CDR3 DNA is TGTGCCAGCAGCATGGACAGGGACAAAAACATTCAGTACTTC. V is TRBV12-3 or TRBV12-4 and J is TRBJ2-4; 8 nucleotides match TRBD1. The J segment lost 3 bases and the V segment lost 6 bases, leaving 4 bases of the junction unmatched. The CDR3 totals 14 residues.

The V and J genes are TRBV6-1 and TRBJ2-2; 7 nucleotides align to TRBD1. The CDR3 is 15 amino acids. Unmatched junction bases numbered 7, after V lost 7 bases and J lost 2 bases. From germline, CDR1 is MNHNS and CDR2 SASEGT. CDR3 residues: CASNTGVGNTGELFF. CDR3 DNA: TGTGCCAGCAACACAGGGGTCGGTAACACCGGGGAGCTGTTTTTT.

This clonotype was counted only a few times. The chain employs TRBV3-1 and TRBJ1-1; D gene uncertain. Trimming took off 5 bases at V and 5 bases at J, with 12 bases between the two ends. This CDR3 contains 13 residues. The V gene's germline CDR1 is LGHDT and CDR2 YNNKEL (reference sequence). The CDR3 is CASSKHSETEAFF. CDR3 bases: TGTGCCAGCAGCAAACACAGTGAGACTGAAGCTTTCTTT.

The J gene is TRBJ2-3, the V gene TRBV5-1; tentative D call: TRBD2 (6 bases). Per germline, CDR1 SGHRS and CDR2 YFSETQ. The V gene lost 2 bases and the J gene lost 4 bases, with 17 bases spanning the gap. The CDR3 contains 16 residues. The CDR3, as DNA: TGCGCCAGCAGCTTCGGGCAGGGACTTGAGGCAGATACGCAGTATTTT. Translation: CASSFGQGLEADTQYF. Together with reference TRBV5-1 and TRBJ2-3, the CDR3 gives the full variable domain: KAGVTQTPRYLIKTRGQQVTLSCSPISGHRSVSWYQQTPGQGLQFLFEYFSETQRNKGNFPGRFSGRQFSNSRSEMNVSTLELGDSALYLCASSFGQGLEADTQYFGPGTRLTVL.

The table lists this clonotype with many counts. The genes are TRBV7-6 and TRBJ2-1, with D perhaps TRBD2 (6 bases). The germline V gene has CDR1 SGHVS and CDR2 FNYEAQ. With 5 bases removed from V and 0 bases from J, the gap between germline ends came to 11 bases. The CDR3 is 15 amino acids. In DNA form, the CDR3 reads TGTGCCAGCAGCATAAGGGACTTCTCCTACAATGAGCAGTTCTTC. This encodes CASSIRDFSYNEQFF. The full variable domain, its missing parts supplied by reference TRBV7-6 and TRBJ2-1, is GAGVSQSPRYKVTKRGQDVALRCDPISGHVSLYWYRQALGQGPEFLTYFNYEAQQDKSGLPNDRFSAERPEGSISTLTIQRTEQRDSAMYRCASSIRDFSYNEQFFGPGTRLTVL.

The V call is TRBV12-3 or TRBV12-4, the J call TRBJ1-2; the D gene is possibly TRBD1 (6 bases). The CDR3 sequence is 14 residues long. V lost 2 bases and J 4 bases, leaving 11 bases between the germline ends. This chain's CDR3 is CASSLTGIGYGYTF. CDR3 in DNA: TGTGCCAGCAGTTTAACAGGGATAGGCTATGGCTACACCTTC.

The J gene is TRBJ1-2, the V gene TRBV15; D possibly corresponds to TRBD1 (5 bases). Germline V gives CDR1 LNHNV, CDR2 YYDKDF (reference sequence). V was trimmed by 2 bases and J by 8 bases, leaving 18 bases between them. The CDR3 covers 15 residues. Written as DNA, the CDR3 is TGTGCCACCAGCAGACCCCCAATGGGGGTTGAGGGCTACACCTTC. It translates to CATSRPPMGVEGYTF.

This clonotype was recorded at least ten times. The chain joins TRBV5-5 to TRBJ1-2, with a tentative D call TRBD1 (6 bases). Germline V gene lookup returns CDR1 SGHKS and CDR2 YYEKEE (reference sequence). Trimming removed 0 bases from V and 4 bases from J, with 16 bases in between. The CDR3 loop spans 16 amino acids. The CDR3 DNA follows: TGTGCCAGCAGCTTGGAGACAGGACCCCTCTTCTATGGCTACACCTTC. Residues: CASSLETGPLFYGYTF.